This TCR beta chain stems from a study of cytomegalovirus exposure and HLA in healthy donors. On this clone: The antigen is unknown.

CDR1 MNHEY and CDR2 SVGAGI come from the germline V gene. The CDR3 sequence is 16 residues long. With V trimmed by 3 bases and J by 0 bases, 1 base remained unmatched. General observations from the study: Associated with HLA alleles at 0.05 false discovery rate in a later analysis were about 17,000 TCR beta sequences. Rarity marked most TCR sequences, yet some public TCRs occurred in many donors. Researchers reported in a later analysis that a missense DCLRE1C variant was tied to TCR beta V- and J-gene trimming.

With 60 Vbeta and 13 Jbeta primers, the PCR was carried out. Using immunoSEQ multiplex PCR, the repertoire was profiled, and TCRdb retains in-frame clones only, with some absent. This sample yields 45,000 to 75,000 clones, of which 70% to 80% are seen a single time; 15% to 20% belongs to the top ten. This sequence originates from a woman aged 55 to 70 in good health and CMV-seropositive. The chain has TRBV6-5 and TRBJ2-6; 8 bases agree with TRBD1. The source material was PBMCs. CDR3 DNA: TGTGCCAGCAGTTATGGGACAGGCTCTGGGGCCAACGTCCTGACTTTC. Translated: CASSYGTGSGANVLTF.